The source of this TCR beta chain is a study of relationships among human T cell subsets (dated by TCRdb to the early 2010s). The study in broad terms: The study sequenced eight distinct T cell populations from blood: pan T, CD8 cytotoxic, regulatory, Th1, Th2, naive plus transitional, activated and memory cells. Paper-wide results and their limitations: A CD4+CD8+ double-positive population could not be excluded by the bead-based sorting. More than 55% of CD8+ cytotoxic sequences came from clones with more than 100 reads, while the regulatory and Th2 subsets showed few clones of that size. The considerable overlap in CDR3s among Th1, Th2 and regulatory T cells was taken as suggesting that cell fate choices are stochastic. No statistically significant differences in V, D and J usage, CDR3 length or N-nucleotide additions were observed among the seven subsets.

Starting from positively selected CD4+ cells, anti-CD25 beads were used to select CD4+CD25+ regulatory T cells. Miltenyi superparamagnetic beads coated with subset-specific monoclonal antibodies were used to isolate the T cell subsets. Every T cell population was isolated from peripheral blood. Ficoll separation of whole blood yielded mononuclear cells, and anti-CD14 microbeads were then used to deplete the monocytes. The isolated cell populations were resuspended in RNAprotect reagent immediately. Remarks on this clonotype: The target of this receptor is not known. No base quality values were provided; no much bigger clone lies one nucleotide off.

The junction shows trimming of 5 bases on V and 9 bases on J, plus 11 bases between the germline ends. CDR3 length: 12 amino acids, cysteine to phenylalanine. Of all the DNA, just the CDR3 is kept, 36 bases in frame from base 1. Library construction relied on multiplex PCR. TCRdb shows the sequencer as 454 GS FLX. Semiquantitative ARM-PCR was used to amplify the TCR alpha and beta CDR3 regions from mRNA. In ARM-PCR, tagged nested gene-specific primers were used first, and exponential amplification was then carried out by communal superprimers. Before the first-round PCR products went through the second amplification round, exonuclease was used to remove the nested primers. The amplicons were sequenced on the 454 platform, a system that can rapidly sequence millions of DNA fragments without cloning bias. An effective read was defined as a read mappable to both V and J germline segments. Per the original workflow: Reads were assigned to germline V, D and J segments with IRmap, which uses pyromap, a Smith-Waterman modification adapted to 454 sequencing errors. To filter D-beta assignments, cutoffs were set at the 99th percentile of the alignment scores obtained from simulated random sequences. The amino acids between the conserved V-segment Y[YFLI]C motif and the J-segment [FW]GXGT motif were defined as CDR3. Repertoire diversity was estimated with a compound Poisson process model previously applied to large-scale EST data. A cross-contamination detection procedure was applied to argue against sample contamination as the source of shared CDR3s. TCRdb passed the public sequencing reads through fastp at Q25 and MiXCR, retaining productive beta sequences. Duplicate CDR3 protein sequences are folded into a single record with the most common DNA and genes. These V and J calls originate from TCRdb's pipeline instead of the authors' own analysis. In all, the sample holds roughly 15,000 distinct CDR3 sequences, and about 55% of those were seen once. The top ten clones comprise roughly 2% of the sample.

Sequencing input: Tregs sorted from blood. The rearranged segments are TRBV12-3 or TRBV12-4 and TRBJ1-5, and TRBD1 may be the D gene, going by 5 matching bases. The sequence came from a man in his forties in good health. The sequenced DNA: TGTGCCAGCAGTGTCTCCGGGGGGCCCCAGCATTTT. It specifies CASSVSGGPQHF.